These T cell receptor beta chains were read from a single sample in a study of CD8 T cells in ankylosing spondylitis. TCRdb reprocessed the 5' RACE reads via MiXCR and lists one record per CDR3 protein. The sample contains a few hundred thousand distinct CDR3 sequences, about 13% of which appear only once. The sample was blood, either unsorted or a sorted T cell fraction (not recorded which). The source is a male donor with ankylosing spondylitis. The CDR3 runs from the conserved cysteine through the conserved F or W. Each record gives: clone size, V gene, J gene, D gene, CDR3 DNA, CDR3 protein. The D gene is left open where the match is weak. Not all rows give a size; the values are once, few, many and, for expanded clones, a class.

clone size: NA
V gene: TRBV16
J gene: TRBJ2-7
D gene: TRBD2
CDR3 DNA: TGTGCCAGCAGCCAGCCAGCGGGGTCCTACGAGCAGTACTTC
CDR3 protein: CASSQPAGSYEQYF

clone size: few
V gene: TRBV14
J gene: TRBJ2-2
D gene: NA
CDR3 DNA: TGTGCCAGCAGCCAAGATTGGAAAAACGGGGAGCTGTTTTTT
CDR3 protein: CASSQDWKNGELFF

clone size: many
V gene: TRBV5-1
J gene: TRBJ2-6
D gene: NA
CDR3 DNA: TGCGCCAGCAGCTTGGTTTCCGGGGCCAACGTCCTGACTTTC
CDR3 protein: CASSLVSGANVLTF

clone size: few
V gene: TRBV3-1
J gene: TRBJ2-1
D gene: NA
CDR3 DNA: TGTGCCAGCAGCCAAGACGATTATTCCAGTGAGCAGTTCTTC
CDR3 protein: CASSQDDYSSEQFF

clone size: NA
V gene: TRBV7-9
J gene: TRBJ2-1
D gene: NA
CDR3 DNA: TGTGCCAGCAGCCCCGACGGGCAGAGGAATGAGCAGTTCTTC
CDR3 protein: CASSPDGQRNEQFF

clone size: many
V gene: TRBV11-2
J gene: TRBJ2-1
D gene: NA
CDR3 DNA: TGTGCCAGCAGCTTAGATAGAAGGAATGAGCAGTTCTTC
CDR3 protein: CASSLDRRNEQFF

clone size: few
V gene: TRBV5-6
J gene: TRBJ1-2
D gene: NA
CDR3 DNA: TGTGCCAGCAGCCGCCTTGGGACCATCCTGGGCTATGGCTACACCTTC
CDR3 protein: CASSRLGTILGYGYTF

clone size: few
V gene: TRBV5-6
J gene: TRBJ1-2
D gene: NA
CDR3 DNA: TGTGCCAGCAGCTCCTACGGGGATGGCTACACCTTC
CDR3 protein: CASSSYGDGYTF

clone size: NA
V gene: TRBV9
J gene: TRBJ2-3
D gene: NA
CDR3 DNA: TGTGCCAGCAGCGTAGAGGAACCTAGCACAGATACGCAGTATTTT
CDR3 protein: CASSVEEPSTDTQYF

clone size: many
V gene: TRBV12-3/TRBV12-4
J gene: TRBJ1-1
D gene: NA
CDR3 DNA: TGTGCCAGCAGTCCCAGAAGGGGGAACACTGAAGCTTTCTTT
CDR3 protein: CASSPRRGNTEAFF

clone size: many
V gene: TRBV24-1
J gene: TRBJ2-1
D gene: TRBD2
CDR3 DNA: TGTGCCACCGCCGACGGGGGGAGCAATGAGCAGTTCTTC
CDR3 protein: CATADGGSNEQFF

clone size: many
V gene: TRBV2
J gene: TRBJ2-1
D gene: TRBD2
CDR3 DNA: TGTGCCAGCGCCGGATCGGAACTAGCGGGAAACAATGAGCAGTTCTTC
CDR3 protein: CASAGSELAGNNEQFF

clone size: NA
V gene: TRBV19
J gene: TRBJ1-2
D gene: TRBD1
CDR3 DNA: TGTGCCAGTATGGGGACAGCAAACTATGGCTACACCTTC
CDR3 protein: CASMGTANYGYTF

clone size: NA
V gene: TRBV10-3
J gene: TRBJ1-2
D gene: TRBD1
CDR3 DNA: TGTGCCATCAGGAGGACAGGGGGCGAAAACTATGGCTACACCTTC
CDR3 protein: CAIRRTGGENYGYTF

clone size: NA
V gene: TRBV12-3/TRBV12-4
J gene: TRBJ2-1
D gene: TRBD2
CDR3 DNA: TGTGCCAGCAGTTTACCCCGAGGGACTAGCGGGTCCTACAATGAGCAGTTCTTC
CDR3 protein: CASSLPRGTSGSYNEQFF

clone size: NA
V gene: TRBV20-1
J gene: TRBJ1-1
D gene: NA
CDR3 DNA: TGCAGTGCTAGGGCGGGGAGCCTCCTTCGGGCTTTCTTT
CDR3 protein: CSARAGSLLRAFF

clone size: few
V gene: TRBV20-1
J gene: TRBJ2-1
D gene: NA
CDR3 DNA: TGCTCCCGGGTCAGGGTAACCTACAATGAGCAGTTCTTC
CDR3 protein: CSRVRVTYNEQFF

clone size: many
V gene: TRBV10-3
J gene: TRBJ2-1
D gene: TRBD2
CDR3 DNA: TGTGCCATCAATCAGGTGCTAGCGGGAGGGCCGAAAAATGAGCAGTTCTTC
CDR3 protein: CAINQVLAGGPKNEQFF

clone size: NA
V gene: TRBV11-3
J gene: TRBJ1-1
D gene: NA
CDR3 DNA: TGTGCCAGCAGCTGTAGTACATTTACAGGATTAAACACTGAAGCTTTCTTT
CDR3 protein: CASSCSTFTGLNTEAFF

clone size: NA
V gene: TRBV12-3/TRBV12-4
J gene: TRBJ1-2
D gene: NA
CDR3 DNA: TGTGCCAGCAGTTTACGGGGGTCAGGTATCTATGGCTACACCTTC
CDR3 protein: CASSLRGSGIYGYTF

clone size: few
V gene: TRBV5-1
J gene: TRBJ1-6
D gene: NA
CDR3 DNA: TGCGCCAGCACCTTCTCCGGGACACCTTCACCCCTCCACTTT
CDR3 protein: CASTFSGTPSPLHF

clone size: NA
V gene: TRBV3-1
J gene: TRBJ1-6
D gene: TRBD1
CDR3 DNA: TGTGCCAGCAGCCGCTCCGGGGGACAGGGGGCAAATTCACCCCTCCACTTT
CDR3 protein: CASSRSGGQGANSPLHF

clone size: many
V gene: TRBV7-9
J gene: TRBJ2-4
D gene: TRBD2
CDR3 DNA: TGTGCCAGCAGCCAAACTAGCGGAGTAGCCAAAAACATTCAGTACTTC
CDR3 protein: CASSQTSGVAKNIQYF

clone size: NA
V gene: TRBV3-1
J gene: TRBJ2-5
D gene: NA
CDR3 DNA: TGTGCCAGCAGCCAAGATACCAGATCCCAAGAGACCCAGTACTTC
CDR3 protein: CASSQDTRSQETQYF

clone size: few
V gene: TRBV24-1
J gene: TRBJ1-1
D gene: NA
CDR3 DNA: TGTGCCACCAGTGATTCCGACTGGGGTCAGTCTGAAGCTTTCTTT
CDR3 protein: CATSDSDWGQSEAFF

clone size: few
V gene: TRBV11-2
J gene: TRBJ2-1
D gene: TRBD2
CDR3 DNA: TGTGCCAGCAGCCCCGCGGGCGGGAGGGCCAAAAATGAGCAGTTCTTC
CDR3 protein: CASSPAGGRAKNEQFF

clone size: few
V gene: TRBV4-2
J gene: TRBJ2-3
D gene: TRBD2
CDR3 DNA: TGTGCCAGCAGCCAAGAGCTAGCTAGCGGGAGTTTTACAGATACGCAGTATTTT
CDR3 protein: CASSQELASGSFTDTQYF

clone size: NA
V gene: TRBV20-1
J gene: TRBJ2-7
D gene: NA
CDR3 DNA: TGCAGTGCACGGCCTTGGCGGGTCTCCTACGAGCAGTACTTC
CDR3 protein: CSARPWRVSYEQYF

clone size: few
V gene: TRBV5-5
J gene: TRBJ1-2
D gene: NA
CDR3 DNA: TGTGCCAGCAGCTCCGAGGGTCCAGGGTATGACTATGGCTACACCTTC
CDR3 protein: CASSSEGPGYDYGYTF

clone size: few
V gene: TRBV2
J gene: TRBJ2-5
D gene: NA
CDR3 DNA: TGTGCCAGCAGTATGGAGCGCCAAGAGACCCAGTACTTC
CDR3 protein: CASSMERQETQYF

clone size: NA
V gene: TRBV15
J gene: TRBJ2-1
D gene: TRBD1
CDR3 DNA: TGTGCCACCAGCAGAGATATAACAGGGGGCAGGAATGAGCAGTTCTTC
CDR3 protein: CATSRDITGGRNEQFF

clone size: NA
V gene: TRBV6-5
J gene: TRBJ1-2
D gene: NA
CDR3 DNA: TGTGCCAGCAGTTCTAACTCTGGAGACTATGGCTACACCTTC
CDR3 protein: CASSSNSGDYGYTF

clone size: NA
V gene: TRBV5-1
J gene: TRBJ2-7
D gene: TRBD2
CDR3 DNA: TGCGCCAGCAGCTCAACCTCGGGAGGGAGGTACTACGAGCAGTACTTC
CDR3 protein: CASSSTSGGRYYEQYF

clone size: NA
V gene: TRBV10-2
J gene: TRBJ2-1
D gene: TRBD2
CDR3 DNA: TGCGCCAGCAAGGCGGGAGGGCCGGAGCAGTTCTTC
CDR3 protein: CASKAGGPEQFF

clone size: NA
V gene: TRBV7-2
J gene: TRBJ1-1
D gene: NA
CDR3 DNA: TGTGCCAGCAGCTTTGCCCCCCGACAGTACACTGAAGCTTTCTTT
CDR3 protein: CASSFAPRQYTEAFF

clone size: NA
V gene: TRBV20-1
J gene: TRBJ2-1
D gene: TRBD2
CDR3 DNA: TGCAGTGCTAGAGGTGGACTAGCGGGAGACAATGAGCAGTTCTTC
CDR3 protein: CSARGGLAGDNEQFF

clone size: many
V gene: TRBV27
J gene: TRBJ2-2
D gene: NA
CDR3 DNA: TGTGCCAGCAGTTACTTAGGGGGAAGCGGGGAGCTGTTTTTT
CDR3 protein: CASSYLGGSGELFF

clone size: NA
V gene: TRBV30
J gene: TRBJ2-3
D gene: TRBD2
CDR3 DNA: TGTGCCAGCGAGGGACTAGCGCGAGACAGGGCAGCAGATACGCAGTATTTT
CDR3 protein: CASEGLARDRAADTQYF

clone size: NA
V gene: TRBV3-1
J gene: TRBJ2-7
D gene: TRBD2
CDR3 DNA: TGTGCCAGCAGCCAAGAGTCCGGACTAGGGAACGAGCAGTACTTC
CDR3 protein: CASSQESGLGNEQYF

clone size: few
V gene: TRBV2
J gene: TRBJ2-7
D gene: NA
CDR3 DNA: TGTGCCAGCAGCTCCGGAGCGCCCTACGAGCAGTACTTC
CDR3 protein: CASSSGAPYEQYF

clone size: NA
V gene: TRBV10-1
J gene: TRBJ2-3
D gene: NA
CDR3 DNA: TGCGCCAGCAGTGAGTCGAGCGGCGCCACAGATACGCAGTATTTT
CDR3 protein: CASSESSGATDTQYF

clone size: few
V gene: TRBV11-2
J gene: TRBJ1-4
D gene: NA
CDR3 DNA: TGTGCCAGCAGCTTAGATGAGATGGGAGCGACTAATGAAAAACTGTTTTTT
CDR3 protein: CASSLDEMGATNEKLFF

clone size: NA
V gene: TRBV7-9
J gene: TRBJ2-1
D gene: TRBD2
CDR3 DNA: TGTGCCAGCAGCTTAATGGCGGGAGGGCCCTACAATGAGCAGTTCTTC
CDR3 protein: CASSLMAGGPYNEQFF

clone size: few
V gene: TRBV6-1
J gene: TRBJ1-2
D gene: NA
CDR3 DNA: TGTGCCAGCAGTTATGGACGTGACTACACCTTC
CDR3 protein: CASSYGRDYTF

clone size: NA
V gene: TRBV20-1
J gene: TRBJ1-5
D gene: NA
CDR3 DNA: TGCAGTGCTAGACCTGACGGAGATCAGCCCCAGCATTTT
CDR3 protein: CSARPDGDQPQHF

clone size: few
V gene: TRBV4-2
J gene: TRBJ1-3
D gene: NA
CDR3 DNA: TGTGCCAGCAGCCAAGAGACTGCGGCAGGCAATGGAAACACCATATATTTT
CDR3 protein: CASSQETAAGNGNTIYF

clone size: many
V gene: TRBV5-1
J gene: TRBJ2-1
D gene: TRBD2
CDR3 DNA: TGCGCCAGCATGGGCGGGAGTAGGGCCTACAATGAGCAGTTCTTC
CDR3 protein: CASMGGSRAYNEQFF

clone size: few
V gene: TRBV6-1
J gene: TRBJ2-3
D gene: NA
CDR3 DNA: TGTGCCAGCAGTCTCCGGGCCCGGGGGCCAGATACGCAGTATTTT
CDR3 protein: CASSLRARGPDTQYF

clone size: NA
V gene: TRBV2
J gene: TRBJ2-3
D gene: TRBD2
CDR3 DNA: TGTGCCAGCAGTCAGACTAAGCGGGAGGCAGTCTCAGATACGCAGTATTTT
CDR3 protein: CASSQTKREAVSDTQYF

clone size: many
V gene: TRBV5-1
J gene: TRBJ2-5
D gene: NA
CDR3 DNA: TGCGCCAGCAGCTCCAACCCAATCGGCCTACAAGAGACCCAGTACTTC
CDR3 protein: CASSSNPIGLQETQYF

clone size: NA
V gene: TRBV6-5
J gene: TRBJ1-4
D gene: NA
CDR3 DNA: TGTGCCAGCAGATACGAACAGGGAAATGAAAAACTGTTTTTT
CDR3 protein: CASRYEQGNEKLFF

clone size: NA
V gene: TRBV7-9
J gene: TRBJ1-1
D gene: NA
CDR3 DNA: TGTGCCAGCAGCTTAGGGGTAGGGGGGTTGAACACTGAAGCTTTCTTT
CDR3 protein: CASSLGVGGLNTEAFF

clone size: many
V gene: TRBV2
J gene: TRBJ2-1
D gene: TRBD2
CDR3 DNA: TGTGCCAGCAGTCAACCCGGACTAGCGGTTTACAATGAGCAGTTCTTC
CDR3 protein: CASSQPGLAVYNEQFF

clone size: many
V gene: TRBV7-9
J gene: TRBJ2-1
D gene: NA
CDR3 DNA: TGTGCCAGCAGGCGGGACTTAGCTACGAATGAGCAGTTCTTC
CDR3 protein: CASRRDLATNEQFF

clone size: NA
V gene: TRBV10-1
J gene: TRBJ2-7
D gene: NA
CDR3 DNA: TGCGCCAGCAGTGAGTCGGGGCGGAGCAAGCAGTACTTC
CDR3 protein: CASSESGRSKQYF